This entry is about one T cell receptor beta chain. V shed 5 bases and J shed 0 bases, with 4 bases lying between them. CDR3 length: 12 amino acids. This sample stems from a study of tumor-infiltrating lymphocytes in oesophageal squamous cell carcinoma. TCRdb recomputed calls from the PCR reads with MiXCR, one row per CDR3 protein. Seen here are 8,000 to 11,000 distinct CDR3 sequences, about two thirds observed once, and the top ten hold 26%. Sequenced sample: esophageal tumor tissue. This clonotype was obtained from a female donor with esophageal squamous cell carcinoma. The chain combines TRBV12-3 or TRBV12-4 with TRBJ2-5; no firm D call. This CDR3 reads CASSGHQETQYF. The DNA for the CDR3 is TGTGCCAGCAGTGGACACCAAGAGACCCAGTACTTC.